This TCR beta chain was retrieved from a study of T cells in Graves' hyperthyroidism and ophthalmopathy. Study conclusions and caveats: Ophthalmopathy and stable hyperthyroidism were separated by a 13 V-J model. The model identified upcoming ophthalmopathy a median about 6.5 months ahead of onset.

CDR1 is MDHEN, CDR2 SYDVKM, per germline. The V gene end was trimmed by 4 bases and the J gene end by 9 bases; junction bases not matched to a gene: 11. This CDR3 spans 15 amino acids. Duration under 3 months, a NOSPECS grade of at least 4, and a Clinical Activity Score of at least 3 characterized the ophthalmopathy patients. Investigators excluded patients with uncontrolled infection, other autoimmune disease, pregnancy or lactation. Amplification of TCR beta CDR3 regions used RNA as the template. First-round RT-PCR targeting the TCR CDR3 was performed with the HTBI primer set. TCRdb reprocessed the multiplex PCR reads with MiXCR, giving one entry per CDR3 protein. The data contain about 300,000 distinct CDR3 sequences, roughly 19% of them singletons. This clonotype showed up just a few times. Its matching antigen is unknown.

The source of this sequence is a man in his fifties or sixties with Graves' ophthalmopathy. Sequences were obtained from blood. V usage is TRBV28 and J usage is TRBJ2-1, with 8 bases aligning to TRBD2. The CDR3 region is CASSSSGGRWGEQFF. The CDR3 DNA reads TGTGCCAGCAGTTCCTCGGGGGGGCGCTGGGGTGAGCAGTTCTTC.